The TCR beta chain described here comes from a study of cytotoxic CD8 clonotypes in ibrutinib-treated CLL. From cryopreserved PBMCs came around 2 micrograms of genomic DNA used for TCR beta libraries. The V end was cut by 2 bases, the J end by 8 bases, with 13 bases between. CDR1 is SEHNR and CDR2 is FQNEAQ in the germline V gene (reference sequence). The CDR3 runs 15 residues. Profiled with immunoSEQ multiplex PCR; TCRdb holds only in-frame clones, not every one. The sample shows approximately 23,000 clones, roughly 75% of them seen only once. The chain uses TRBV7-9 and TRBJ1-6, with a possible D match to TRBD1 (5 bases). This sequence was found in a human donor with chronic lymphocytic leukemia. The sequenced sample was PBMCs, obtained before ibrutinib treatment. The CDR3 DNA reads as TGTGCCAGCAGCTTAAAAGGGGCGCGCGATTCACCCCTCCACTTT. This sequence encodes CASSLKGARDSPLHF.